This T cell receptor (beta chain) comes out of a study of CD8 T cells in Susac syndrome. Study-wide findings and caveats: Acknowledgment was made by the study that its TCR sequencing and HLA analysis involved a relatively small number of individuals.

The CDR3 totals 14 residues. Deletions cut 0 bases from V and 2 bases from J, with 5 bases between. Germline V gene data show CDR1 as MNHEY and CDR2 as SVGAGI. RNA totalling roughly 0.5 to 1 ug underwent reverse transcription with random hexamers. With immunoSEQ multiplex PCR, TCR beta CDR3 was amplified across 54 Vbeta and 13 Jbeta. Each CDR3 protein gets one entry after TCRdb re-called the immunoSEQ multiplex PCR reads with MiXCR. The sample consists of roughly 200,000 distinct CDR3 sequences, under 95% of them appearing once. CD8+ and CD4+ T cells from blood underwent TCR beta sequencing, which was carried out in a high-throughput format. TEMRA cells were enriched by FACS, and CD4+ and CD8+ T cells were negatively isolated. There are a few counts of this clonotype. Its antigen is unknown.

The source of this sequence is a human donor in good health. The chain combines TRBV6-5 with TRBJ1-5; no clear D. Sequenced: CD4+ T cells from PBMCs. This chain's CDR3 is CASSYSGGNQPQHF. CDR3 bases: TGTGCCAGCAGTTACTCTGGGGGCAATCAGCCCCAGCATTTT.